This record concerns one T cell receptor beta chain sequence. This clone was found a few times. The specificity of this receptor is unknown. Per-nucleotide qualities are absent, and no much larger clonotype sits a single base away. From each donor, a single peripheral blood sample of about 116 mL on average was drawn into heparinised tubes. A BD FACSAria II was used to sort naive, central memory, regulatory and stem cell-like memory CD4+ T cells with a panel that included CD45RO, CCR7, CD25, CD127, CD95 and CD27. Purity was above 95% for every sorted population. PBMCs were isolated immediately by Lymphoprep density gradient centrifugation and stained directly without culture. So that batch effects would be minimized, each experiment stained and sorted samples in pairs, pairing one healthy donor with one patient. The germline V gene gives CDR1 as SGHRS and CDR2 as YFSETQ. The CDR3 goes from the cysteine to the phenylalanine over 16 residues. Only the CDR3 DNA is retained, 48 bases long and in frame from the first base. Germline trimming amounts to 4 bases on V and 9 bases on J, with 9 as the count of junction bases outside the gene matches.

This entry belongs to a study of beta chain features in type 1 diabetes (dated by TCRdb to 2016 to 2019). Background for the entire study: Patients and healthy donors did not differ in mean age, gender distribution, total cell number or subset yield. The study compared TCRB repertoires of sorted circulating CD4+ T cell subsets between recently diagnosed type 1 diabetes patients and matched healthy donors. A total of approximately 100 million sorted cells were examined across all samples, and the number of cells per subset was strongly correlated with RNA yield. Whereas all 30 or so donors provided naive and central memory subsets, regulatory and stem cell-like memory subsets were isolated from just 8 patients and roughly 8 healthy donors. The paper as a whole reports these results and caveats: Naive, central memory and regulatory TCRB repertoires appeared to be more similar among patients than among healthy donors. PCR might favor shorter templates, but patient and control samples were amplified and corrected together, so any skew would affect both groups equally. In all four CD4+ subsets, TCRB CDR3 length was moderately but significantly shorter in type 1 diabetes patients. At VDJ recombination sites, type 1 diabetes patients had fewer insertions and more deleted nucleotides, which implies abnormalities in thymic rearrangement. Because cDNA was sequenced instead of genomic DNA, activated cells with high expression could be over-represented, although the groups did not differ in activation or CD3 levels. Only small numbers of individuals were included in the HLA sub-analyses, which left unresolved whether HLA type had any influence on TCRB rearrangement.

All of the isolated RNA was reverse transcribed with the High Capacity cDNA Reverse Transcription Kit, so expressed TCRB transcripts were sequenced. Deep immunoSEQ sequencing was performed on naive, central memory and regulatory T cell samples, with an average of roughly 3.6 million total reads per sample. After sorted cells were lysed in RLT buffer, RNA was extracted with DNase-treated RNeasy Micro or Mini kits, with the choice depending on cell number. Each cell subset was processed separately to prevent cross-contamination, with patient and healthy donor samples processed together. The immunoSEQ multiplex PCR was used to amplify TCRB sequences from cDNA, generating 87-bp fragments that spanned the CDR3 region. The amplicons were sequenced using the Illumina HiSeq platform. In the authors' own workflow: Synthetic template baselines were used to correct PCR bias computationally, reads within Hamming distance 2 were collapsed, and singletons that could not be merged were discarded. Reads were aligned against IMGT to assign V, D and J genes, CDR3 length and insertions or deletions at six rearrangement sites. Within each subset, clonotype counts were normalized to sorted cell number, after which true diversity and Gini coefficients were computed with the tcR R package. Repertoire sharing was quantified using the overlap coefficient calculated on TCRB nucleotide sequences. As a proxy for the pre-selection repertoire, out-of-frame TCRB sequences from naive cells were analyzed. TCRdb stores this immuneACCESS table with in-frame sequences only. Part of the clones is absent; in the studies checked, under half of the shortfall reflects unresolved V genes, and no reason is known for the rest. V, J and clone size are taken as reported in that table, and D and trimming were inferred from the DNA itself. The sample table records a few hundred thousand clones; more than 15% of these occur just once. About 0.078% of the sample is in the top ten clones.

This receptor was identified in a man aged 25-40 years with type 1 diabetes. The sequencing input was naive CD4+ T cells from blood. What the cell subset or site label conveys for this sample: true naive CD4+ T cells. The chain employs TRBV5-1 and TRBJ2-1; 14 junctional bases match TRBD2. The sequenced DNA: TGCGCCAGCAGCCCTACGGGACTAGCGGGAGTGGTTGAGCAGTTCTTC. It codes for CASSPTGLAGVVEQFF.